Detailed here is one TCR beta chain. It lacks a known antigen. Base qualities were left out, and no much larger clone turns up one base away. Within the sample, other DNA sequences also encode this same CDR3. The entry originates in a study of shared clonotypes between healthy human individuals (dated by TCRdb to 2018 to 2020). About the investigation overall: The cohort comprised two women and a few men aged 18 to 49 years. Per donor, three plates each were used for CD4 naive and CD4 memory, two for CD8 naive, and one for CD8 memory. To estimate repertoire size and how much clonotype sharing occurs between individuals, the study deeply sequenced the blood TCR repertoires of five or six healthy adults. Libraries were prepared and TCR repertoires were sequenced by different laboratories using diverse techniques, in order to increase sequencing depth and limit assay-specific biases. Between about 0.8 and 9 billion PBMCs per donor were obtained by leukapheresis. Paper-wide results and their limitations: Clonotypes shared by all four sorted-subset donors showed higher generation probabilities than non-shared clonotypes. Pairwise subsampling indicated that sequencing depth was expected to affect the degree of clonotype sharing among donors. About 5% of naive CD4, 3.5% of naive CD8, approximately 2.2% of memory CD4, and over 0.35% of memory CD8 clonotypes were shared across four donors. Because the study included a small number of donors, the genetic and exposure-history diversity represented was limited. Sampling was restricted to blood, and TCR repertoires in tissue are likely to differ from TCR repertoires in blood. Naive subsets generally had larger estimated clonotype richness than memory subsets did. Even with the large sequencing depth, rarefaction of the sorted-subset datasets indicated that sequencing was incomplete.

The germline ends are 8 bases apart after V is trimmed by 5 bases and J by 1 base. Including cysteine and phenylalanine, the CDR3 has 13 amino acids. CDR3 DNA only is kept here, 39 bases in frame from base 1. From the germline V gene (reference sequence), CDR1 is MNHEY and CDR2 is SMNVEV. Using the deep immunoSEQ assay, multiplex PCR amplified TCR CDR3 regions from genomic DNA. Extracted genomic DNA from each cell subset was distributed evenly across all wells of several immunoSEQ 96-well plates, and each plate was treated as a replicate. For sorted subsets, approximately 200 ng of genomic DNA, equivalent to 30,000 or so T cell genomes, went into each replicate PCR. The purified libraries were quantified using a Qubit 3.0 fluorometer, sized with a Bioanalyzer 2100, and then quantified again using the KAPA Library Quantification kit. Every immunoSEQ 96-well plate was sequenced on a separate single-read 150-cycle Illumina NextSeq 550 flow cell. On the study's bioinformatics: Because the immunoSEQ output held only junctional sequences and lacked quality scores, the filtering could not match the filtering applied to full-length reads. To assign V/J genes and CDR3, sequences were annotated using PyIR, a Python wrapper for IgBLAST v1.9, with IMGT germline references. Reads with weak V/J assignments (E-value above 1e-6), missing CDR3, stop codons, out-of-frame junctions, or ambiguous translated residues were removed. V3J clonotypes were defined as sequences sharing an identical inferred V gene, J gene, and CDR3 amino acid sequence. The percentage overlap between two repertoires was calculated by dividing the number of shared unique clonotypes by the size of the smaller repertoire. RTK rarefaction, the Chao1 estimator, and Recon v2.1 estimates of unobserved clonotypes were used to assess repertoire richness. OLGA was used to compute generation probabilities for all TCRbeta clonotypes that the gDNA method yielded from a handful of donors. Here the immuneACCESS table is served through TCRdb, limited to in-frame sequences with V and J called. Missing clones are a known gap in these copies; in checked studies unresolved V genes cover under half, and the rest lacks a known reason. V and J calls plus clone size are reproduced from that table; the DNA served to infer D and trimming. This sample gives fewer than 800,000 clones in total; around 90% of them show up just once. The ten largest clones capture approximately 24% of the sample.

CD8 naive samples consisted of CD45RO-negative cells that were positively selected for CCR7, yielding a CD45RA+CCR7+ population without TemRA cells. Donors were healthy HIV-negative adults with no recently reported acute infections or vaccinations. Every donor was a Caucasian adult residing in Nashville, Tennessee, USA. Blood was collected by leukapheresis, and PBMCs were isolated by Ficoll-Histopaque density gradient centrifugation and then cryopreserved in liquid nitrogen vapor phase. Analytical flow cytometry was used to check the purity and quantity of every magnetically sorted T cell population. From each sorted fraction, genomic DNA was isolated and quantified by UV absorbance on a Nanodrop 2000c.

This receptor chain uses TRBV27 and TRBJ1-2; the D segment cannot be called with confidence. The sample taken for sequencing was naive CD8+ T cells sorted from blood. This specimen's cell subset or site label, per the study, means: CD45RA+CCR7+. This receptor was taken from a man aged 30 to 45 in good health. The CDR3 protein: CASSPGVNYGYTF. The bases are TGTGCCAGCAGTCCCGGTGTTAACTATGGCTACACCTTC.